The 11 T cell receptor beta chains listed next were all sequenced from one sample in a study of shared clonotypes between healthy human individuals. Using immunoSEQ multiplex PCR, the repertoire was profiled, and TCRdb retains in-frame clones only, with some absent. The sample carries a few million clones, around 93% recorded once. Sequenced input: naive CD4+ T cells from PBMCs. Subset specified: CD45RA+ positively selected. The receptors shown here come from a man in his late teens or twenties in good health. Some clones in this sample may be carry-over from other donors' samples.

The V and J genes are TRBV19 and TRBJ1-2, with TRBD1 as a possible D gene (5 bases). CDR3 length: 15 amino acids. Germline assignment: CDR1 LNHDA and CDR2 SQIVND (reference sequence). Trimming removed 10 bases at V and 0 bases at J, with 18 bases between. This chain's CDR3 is CATTQWPGPNYGYTF. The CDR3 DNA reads TGTGCCACCACCCAGTGGCCAGGGCCTAACTATGGCTACACCTTC.

The CDR3 sequence is CASSQLAFRETQYF. CDR3 DNA: TGTGCCAGCAGCCAATTGGCGTTTCGGGAGACCCAGTACTTC. The chain carries TRBV16 and TRBJ2-5; the D is unclear. CDR1 and CDR2 from the germline V gene are KGHSY and FQNENV. Between the trimmed V and J ends, which lost 1 base and 5 bases, there was a span of 11 bases. The CDR3 is made up of 14 amino acids. The full variable domain, with the rest looked up from reference TRBV16 and TRBJ2-5, is GEEVAQTPKHLVRGEGQKAKLYCAPIKGHSYVFWYQQVLKNEFKFLISFQNENVFDETGMPKERFSAKCLPNSPCSLEIQATKLEDSAVYFCASSQLAFRETQYFGPGTRLLVL.

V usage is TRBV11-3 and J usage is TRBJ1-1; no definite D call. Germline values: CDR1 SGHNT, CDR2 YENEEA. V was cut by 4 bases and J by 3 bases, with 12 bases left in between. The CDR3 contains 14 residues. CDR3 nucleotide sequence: TGTGCCAGCAGCTCGGTCGGTTGGGACACTGAAGCTTTCTTT. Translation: CASSSVGWDTEAFF.

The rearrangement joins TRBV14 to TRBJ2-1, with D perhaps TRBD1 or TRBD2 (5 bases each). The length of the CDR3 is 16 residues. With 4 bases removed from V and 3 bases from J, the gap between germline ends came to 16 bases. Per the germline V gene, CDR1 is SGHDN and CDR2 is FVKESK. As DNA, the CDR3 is TGTGCCAGCAGCCCTATCGGGGCAGTTCTCTACAATGAGCAGTTCTTC. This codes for CASSPIGAVLYNEQFF.

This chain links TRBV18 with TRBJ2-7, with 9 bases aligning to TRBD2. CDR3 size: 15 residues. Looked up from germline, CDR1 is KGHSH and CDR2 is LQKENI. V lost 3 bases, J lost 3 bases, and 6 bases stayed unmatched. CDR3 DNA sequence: TGTGCCAGCTCACCCCAGGGACTAGCAGTCTACGAGCAGTACTTC. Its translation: CASSPQGLAVYEQYF.

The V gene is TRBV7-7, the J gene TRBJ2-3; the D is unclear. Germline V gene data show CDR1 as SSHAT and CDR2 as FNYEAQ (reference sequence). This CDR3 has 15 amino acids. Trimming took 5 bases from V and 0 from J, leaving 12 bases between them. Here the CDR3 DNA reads TGTGCCAGCAGCCCAGCCCTGGAAAGCACAGATACGCAGTATTTT. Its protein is CASSPALESTDTQYF.

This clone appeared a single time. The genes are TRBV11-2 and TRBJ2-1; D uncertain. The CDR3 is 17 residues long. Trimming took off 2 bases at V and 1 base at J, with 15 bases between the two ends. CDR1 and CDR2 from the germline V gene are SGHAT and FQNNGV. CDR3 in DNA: TGTGCCAGCAGCTTAACATTAAGAAACCCGTCCTACAATGAGCAGTTCTTC. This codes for CASSLTLRNPSYNEQFF.

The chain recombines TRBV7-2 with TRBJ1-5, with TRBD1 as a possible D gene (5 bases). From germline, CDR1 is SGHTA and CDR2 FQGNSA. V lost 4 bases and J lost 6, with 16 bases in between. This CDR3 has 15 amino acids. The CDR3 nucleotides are TGTGCCAGCAGCTCAGTGGGGGGGGTAGGTCAGCCCCAGCATTTT. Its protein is CASSSVGGVGQPQHF. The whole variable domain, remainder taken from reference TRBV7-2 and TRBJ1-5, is GAGVSQSPSNKVTEKGKDVELRCDPISGHTALYWYRQSLGQGLEFLIYFQGNSAPDKSGLPSDRFSAERTGGSVSTLTIQRTQQEDSAVYLCASSSVGGVGQPQHFGDGTRLSIL.

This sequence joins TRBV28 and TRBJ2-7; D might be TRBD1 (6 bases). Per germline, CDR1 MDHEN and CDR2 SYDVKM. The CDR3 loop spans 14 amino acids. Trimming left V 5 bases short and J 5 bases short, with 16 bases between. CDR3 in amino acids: CASSLPRGMDEQYF. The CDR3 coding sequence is TGTGCCAGCAGTCTACCCAGGGGTATGGACGAGCAGTACTTC.

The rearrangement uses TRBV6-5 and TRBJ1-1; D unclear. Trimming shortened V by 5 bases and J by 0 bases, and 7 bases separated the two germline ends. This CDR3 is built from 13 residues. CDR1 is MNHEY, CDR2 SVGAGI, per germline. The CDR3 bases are TGTGCCAGCAGTCTTCAGATGAACACTGAAGCTTTCTTT. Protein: CASSLQMNTEAFF.

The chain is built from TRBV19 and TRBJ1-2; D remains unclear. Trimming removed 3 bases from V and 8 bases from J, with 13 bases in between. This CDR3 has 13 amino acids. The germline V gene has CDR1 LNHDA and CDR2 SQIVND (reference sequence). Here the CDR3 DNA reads TGTGCCAGTAGTATTGAGTGGAGCGGAGGCTACACCTTC. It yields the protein CASSIEWSGGYTF.